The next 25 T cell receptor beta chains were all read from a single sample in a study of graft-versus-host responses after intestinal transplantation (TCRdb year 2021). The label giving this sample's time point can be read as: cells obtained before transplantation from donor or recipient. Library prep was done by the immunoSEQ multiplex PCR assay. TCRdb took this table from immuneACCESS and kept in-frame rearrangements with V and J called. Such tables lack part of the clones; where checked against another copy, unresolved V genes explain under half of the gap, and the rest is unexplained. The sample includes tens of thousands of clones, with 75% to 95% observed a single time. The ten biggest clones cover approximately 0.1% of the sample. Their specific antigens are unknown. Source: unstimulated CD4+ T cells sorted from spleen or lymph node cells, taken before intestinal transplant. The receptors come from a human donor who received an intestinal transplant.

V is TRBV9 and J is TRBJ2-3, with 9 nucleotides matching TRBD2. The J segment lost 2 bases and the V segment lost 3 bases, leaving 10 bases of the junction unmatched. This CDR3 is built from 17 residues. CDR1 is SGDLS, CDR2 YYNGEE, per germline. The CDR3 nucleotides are TGTGCCAGCAGCGCCCGACTTCGCGGGGGGGTCACAGATACGCAGTATTTT. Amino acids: CASSARLRGGVTDTQYF.

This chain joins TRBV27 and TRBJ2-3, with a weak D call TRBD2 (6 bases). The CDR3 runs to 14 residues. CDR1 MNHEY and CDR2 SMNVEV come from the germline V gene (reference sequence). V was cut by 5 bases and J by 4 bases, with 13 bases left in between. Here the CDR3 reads CASSEGGRADTQYF. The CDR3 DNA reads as TGTGCCAGCAGTGAGGGAGGTCGGGCAGATACGCAGTATTTT.

For the CDR3, the DNA is TGTGCCAGCAGTCTAGCGGGGGCCGGCACAGATACGCAGTATTTT. Amino acid sequence: CASSLAGAGTDTQYF. V and J are TRBV27 and TRBJ2-3; 10 bases agree with TRBD2. Losses at the gene ends were 5 bases for V and 1 base for J; bases not matched to a gene: 3. CDR1 MNHEY and CDR2 SMNVEV come from the germline V gene (reference sequence). The CDR3 extends over 15 amino acids.

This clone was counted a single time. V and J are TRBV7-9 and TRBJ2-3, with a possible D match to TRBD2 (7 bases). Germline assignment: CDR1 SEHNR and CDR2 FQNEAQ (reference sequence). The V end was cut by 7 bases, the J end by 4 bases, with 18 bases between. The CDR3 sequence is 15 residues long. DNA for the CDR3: TGTGCCAGCACCTATGAGGGGGGAGGGGCAGATACGCAGTATTTT. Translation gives CASTYEGGGADTQYF. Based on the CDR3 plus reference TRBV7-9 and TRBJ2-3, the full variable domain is DTGVSQNPRHKITKRGQNVTFRCDPISEHNRLYWYRQTLGQGPEFLTYFQNEAQLEKSRLLSDRFSAERPKGSFSTLEIQRTEQGDSAMYLCASTYEGGGADTQYFGPGTRLTVL.

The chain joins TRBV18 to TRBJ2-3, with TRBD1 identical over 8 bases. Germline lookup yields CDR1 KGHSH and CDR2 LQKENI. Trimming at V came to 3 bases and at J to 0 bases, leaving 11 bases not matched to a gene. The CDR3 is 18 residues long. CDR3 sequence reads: CASSPLLGQGTSTDTQYF. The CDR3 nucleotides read TGTGCCAGCTCACCCCTACTCGGACAGGGCACTAGCACAGATACGCAGTATTTT.

CDR3: CASSLRGETSYEQYF. CDR3 sequence (DNA): TGTGCCAGCAGTTTACGCGGCGAAACCTCCTACGAGCAGTACTTC. The chain combines TRBV27 with TRBJ2-7; no definite D call. This CDR3 contains 15 residues. Germline CDR1 is MNHEY and CDR2 is SMNVEV (reference sequence). V lost 2 bases to trimming and J lost 0 bases, with 11 bases between them.

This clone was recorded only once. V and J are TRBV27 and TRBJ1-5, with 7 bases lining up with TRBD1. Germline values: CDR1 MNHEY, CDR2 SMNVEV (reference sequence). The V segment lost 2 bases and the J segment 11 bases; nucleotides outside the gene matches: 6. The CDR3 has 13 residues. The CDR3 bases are TGTGCCAGCAGTTTACAGGGGGAAGGGTCCCAGCATTTT. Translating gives CASSLQGEGSQHF.

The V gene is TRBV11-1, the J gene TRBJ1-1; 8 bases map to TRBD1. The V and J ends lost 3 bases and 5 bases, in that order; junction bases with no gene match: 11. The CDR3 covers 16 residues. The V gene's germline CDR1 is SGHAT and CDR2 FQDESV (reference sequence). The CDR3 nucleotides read TGTGCCAGCAGCTTTAGGTTGGGACAGGCGAAGACTGAAGCTTTCTTT. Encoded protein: CASSFRLGQAKTEAFF.

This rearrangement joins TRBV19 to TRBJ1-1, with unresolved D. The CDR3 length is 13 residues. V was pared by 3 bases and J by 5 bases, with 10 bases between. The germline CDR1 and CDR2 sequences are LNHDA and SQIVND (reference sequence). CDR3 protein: CASSIPRRTEAFF. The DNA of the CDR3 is TGTGCCAGTAGTATTCCTAGGCGGACTGAAGCTTTCTTT.

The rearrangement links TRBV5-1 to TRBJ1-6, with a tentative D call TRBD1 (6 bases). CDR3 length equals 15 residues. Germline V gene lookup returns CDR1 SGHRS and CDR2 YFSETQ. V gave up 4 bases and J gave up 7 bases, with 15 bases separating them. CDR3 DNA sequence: TGCGCCAGCAGCCTTAACAGGGTAGAGAATTCACCCCTCCACTTT. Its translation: CASSLNRVENSPLHF.

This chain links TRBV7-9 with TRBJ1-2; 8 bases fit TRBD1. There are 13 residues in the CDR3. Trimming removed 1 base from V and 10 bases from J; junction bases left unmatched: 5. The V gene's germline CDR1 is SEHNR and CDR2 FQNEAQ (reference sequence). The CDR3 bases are TGTGCCAGCAGCTTAGATAGGACAGGGTCCTACACCTTC. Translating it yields CASSLDRTGSYTF. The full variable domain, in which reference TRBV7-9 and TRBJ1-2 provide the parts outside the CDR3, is DTGVSQNPRHKITKRGQNVTFRCDPISEHNRLYWYRQTLGQGPEFLTYFQNEAQLEKSRLLSDRFSAERPKGSFSTLEIQRTEQGDSAMYLCASSLDRTGSYTFGSGTRLTVV.

This CDR3 is CASSHRSPNEKLFF. The CDR3 DNA reads as TGTGCCAGCAGCCACAGATCCCCTAATGAAAAACTGTTTTTT. The chain has TRBV11-3 and TRBJ1-4, with unresolved D. Germline assignment: CDR1 SGHNT and CDR2 YENEEA. This CDR3 has 14 residues. V lost 5 bases to trimming and J lost 3 bases, with 10 bases between them.

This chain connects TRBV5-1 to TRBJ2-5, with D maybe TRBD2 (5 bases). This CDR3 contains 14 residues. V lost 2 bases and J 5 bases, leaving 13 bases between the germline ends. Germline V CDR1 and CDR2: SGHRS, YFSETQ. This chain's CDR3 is CASSFIGVWETQYF. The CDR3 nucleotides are TGCGCCAGCAGCTTTATCGGGGTGTGGGAGACCCAGTACTTC. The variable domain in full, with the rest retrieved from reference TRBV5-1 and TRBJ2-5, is KAGVTQTPRYLIKTRGQQVTLSCSPISGHRSVSWYQQTPGQGLQFLFEYFSETQRNKGNFPGRFSGRQFSNSRSEMNVSTLELGDSALYLCASSFIGVWETQYFGPGTRLLVL.

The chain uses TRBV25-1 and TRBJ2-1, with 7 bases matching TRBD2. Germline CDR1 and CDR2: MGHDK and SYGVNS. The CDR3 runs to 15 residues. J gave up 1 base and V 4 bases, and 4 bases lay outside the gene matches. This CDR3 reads CASSVLAASYNEQFF. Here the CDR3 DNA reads TGTGCCAGCAGTGTCCTAGCGGCATCCTACAATGAGCAGTTCTTC.

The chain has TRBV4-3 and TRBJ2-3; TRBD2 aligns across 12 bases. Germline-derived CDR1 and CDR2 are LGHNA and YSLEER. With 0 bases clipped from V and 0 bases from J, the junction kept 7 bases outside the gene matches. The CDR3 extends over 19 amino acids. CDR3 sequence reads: CASSQDPTSGGISTDTQYF. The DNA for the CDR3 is TGCGCCAGCAGCCAAGATCCCACTAGCGGGGGGATCAGCACAGATACGCAGTATTTT.

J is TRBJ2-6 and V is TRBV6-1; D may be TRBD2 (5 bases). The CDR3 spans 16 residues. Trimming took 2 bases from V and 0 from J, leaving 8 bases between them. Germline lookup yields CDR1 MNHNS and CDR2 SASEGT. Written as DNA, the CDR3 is TGTGCCAGCAGTGAAATGGGAGCCTCTGGGGCCAACGTCCTGACTTTC. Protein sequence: CASSEMGASGANVLTF.

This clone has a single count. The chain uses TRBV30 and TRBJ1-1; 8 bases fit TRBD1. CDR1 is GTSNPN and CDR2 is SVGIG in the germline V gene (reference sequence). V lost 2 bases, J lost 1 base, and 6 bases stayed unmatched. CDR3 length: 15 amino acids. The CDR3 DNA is TGTGCCTGGAGTAATACAGGGGGGACGAACACTGAAGCTTTCTTT. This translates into CAWSNTGGTNTEAFF.

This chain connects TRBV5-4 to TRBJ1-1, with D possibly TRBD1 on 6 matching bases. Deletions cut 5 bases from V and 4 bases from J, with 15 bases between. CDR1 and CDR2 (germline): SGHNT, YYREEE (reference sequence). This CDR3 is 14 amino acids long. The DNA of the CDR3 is TGTGCCAGCAGGCCACGGGACACCGGCACTGAAGCTTTCTTT. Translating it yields CASRPRDTGTEAFF.

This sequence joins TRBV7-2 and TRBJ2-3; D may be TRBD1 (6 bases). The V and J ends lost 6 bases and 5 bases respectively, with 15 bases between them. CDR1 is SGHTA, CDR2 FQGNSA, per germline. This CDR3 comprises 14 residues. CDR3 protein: CASRTTGLVDTQYF. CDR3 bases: TGTGCCAGCAGGACAACAGGGCTCGTAGATACGCAGTATTTT.

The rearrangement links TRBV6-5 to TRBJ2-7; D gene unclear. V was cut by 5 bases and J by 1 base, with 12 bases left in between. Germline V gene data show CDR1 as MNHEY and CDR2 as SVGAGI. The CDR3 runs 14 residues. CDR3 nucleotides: TGTGCCAGCAGTGACCACGGCGGATCCTACGAGCAGTACTTC. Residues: CASSDHGGSYEQYF.

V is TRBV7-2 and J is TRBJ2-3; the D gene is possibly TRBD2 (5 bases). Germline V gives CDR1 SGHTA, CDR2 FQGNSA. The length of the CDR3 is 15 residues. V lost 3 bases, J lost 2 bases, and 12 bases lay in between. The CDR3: CASSFWTFSTDTQYF. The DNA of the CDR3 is TGTGCCAGCAGCTTCTGGACTTTTTCCACAGATACGCAGTATTTT.

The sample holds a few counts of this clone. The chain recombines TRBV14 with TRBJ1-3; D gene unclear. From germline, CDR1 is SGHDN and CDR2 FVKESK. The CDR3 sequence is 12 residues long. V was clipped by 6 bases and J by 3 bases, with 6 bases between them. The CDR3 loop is CASSSGGNTIYF. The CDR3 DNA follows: TGTGCCAGCAGTTCGGGTGGAAACACCATATATTTT.

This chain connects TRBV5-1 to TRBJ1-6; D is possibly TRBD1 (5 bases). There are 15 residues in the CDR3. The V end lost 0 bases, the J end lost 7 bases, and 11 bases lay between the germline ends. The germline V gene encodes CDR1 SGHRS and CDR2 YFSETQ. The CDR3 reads CASSLETGGNSPLHF. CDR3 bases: TGCGCCAGCAGCTTGGAAACAGGTGGCAATTCACCCCTCCACTTT.

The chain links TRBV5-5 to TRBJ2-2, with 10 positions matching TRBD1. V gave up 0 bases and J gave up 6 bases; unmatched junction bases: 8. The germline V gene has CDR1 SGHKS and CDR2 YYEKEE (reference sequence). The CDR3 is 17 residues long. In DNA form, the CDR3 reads TGTGCCAGCAGCTTGGCCGCCGGGACAGGGGTCGCCGGGGAGCTGTTTTTT. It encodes CASSLAAGTGVAGELFF.

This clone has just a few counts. The CDR3, as DNA: TGTGCCAGCAGCCCCACCCTCGGGGGCTACACCTTC. It is translated as CASSPTLGGYTF. The V call is TRBV5-6, the J call TRBJ1-2; D gene unclear. The germline V and J ends were trimmed by 4 bases and 8 bases, with 12 bases remaining between them. CDR3 length equals 12 residues. Germline assignment: CDR1 SGHDT and CDR2 YYEEEE.